This TCR beta chain was sequenced in a study of blood T cell repertoires in COVID-19. Study background: The study drew acute and convalescent COVID-19 samples from the United States, Italy and Spain. Sources were T cells, B-cell-depleted T cells, or PBMCs; the material itself was cDNA or gDNA.

As processed by the authors: The authors estimated nucleated cell counts from reference gene primer amplification. Profiling relied on immunoSEQ multiplex PCR, and the TCRdb table lists in-frame clones only, not all of them. The V and J calls and clone size come from that table; D and trimming were worked out from the DNA. Here the sample spans about 40,000 clones, 81% being singletons. Trimming stripped 3 bases from V and 6 bases from J, with 9 bases between. The CDR3 runs 12 residues. The genes are TRBV12-3 or TRBV12-4 and TRBJ2-7; D is undetermined. The source of this sequence is a man aged 80 or over with active or convalescent COVID-19. The sample consisted of peripheral blood. CDR3 sequence: CASSLQVGEQYF. The CDR3 region has the DNA TGTGCCAGCAGTTTGCAGGTAGGCGAGCAGTACTTC.